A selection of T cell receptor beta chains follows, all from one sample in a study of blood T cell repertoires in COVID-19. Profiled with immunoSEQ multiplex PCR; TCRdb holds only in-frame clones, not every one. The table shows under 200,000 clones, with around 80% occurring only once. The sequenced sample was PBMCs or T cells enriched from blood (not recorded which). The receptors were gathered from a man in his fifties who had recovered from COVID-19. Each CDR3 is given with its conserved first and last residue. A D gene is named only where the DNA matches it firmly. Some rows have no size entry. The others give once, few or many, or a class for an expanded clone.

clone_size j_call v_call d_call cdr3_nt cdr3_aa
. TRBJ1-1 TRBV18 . TGTGCCAGCTCATCCACGGGACAAAGGAACACTGAAGCTTTCTTT CASSSTGQRNTEAFF
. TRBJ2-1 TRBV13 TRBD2 TGTGCCGTGCAACGGGCTAGCGGGGTTCCTGAGCAGTTCTTC CAVQRASGVPEQFF
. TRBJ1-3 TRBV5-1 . TGCGCCAGCAGCTTGGGCGATCCGGGAAACACCATATATTTT CASSLGDPGNTIYF
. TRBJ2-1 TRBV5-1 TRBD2 TGCGCCAGCAGCGAACCTAGCGGGGGCTTCAATGAGCAGTTCTTC CASSEPSGGFNEQFF
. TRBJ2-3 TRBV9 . TGTGCCAGCAGCGTAGCTACCGGTGGAGCAGATACGCAGTATTTT CASSVATGGADTQYF
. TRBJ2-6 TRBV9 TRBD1 TGTGCCAGCAGCGCCCAGGACAGGGGGATTGACGGGGCCAACGTCCTGACTTTC CASSAQDRGIDGANVLTF
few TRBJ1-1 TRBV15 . TGTGCCACCAGCTTTAACCGCGGTGGGACTGAAGCTTTCTTT CATSFNRGGTEAFF
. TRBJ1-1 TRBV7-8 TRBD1 TGTGCCAGCAGCACCCGGACAGGGGAACATGAAGCTTTCTTT CASSTRTGEHEAFF
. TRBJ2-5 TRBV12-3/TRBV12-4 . TGTGCCAGCAGTAGAAGGGGGGAGACCCAGTACTTC CASSRRGETQYF
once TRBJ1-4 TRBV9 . TGTGCCAGCAGCGTCGGGACACCAACTAATGAAAAACTGTTTTTT CASSVGTPTNEKLFF
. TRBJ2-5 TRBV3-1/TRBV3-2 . TGTGCCAGCAGCCAAGGACTTTGGGAGACCCAGTACTTC CASSQGLWETQYF
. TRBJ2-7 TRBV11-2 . TGTGCCAGCAGCTTAGCCCCGACTAGTTTCATCTACGAGCAGTACTTC CASSLAPTSFIYEQYF
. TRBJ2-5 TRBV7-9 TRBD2 TGTGCCAGCGGACTAGCGGGGGGCCGGGAGACCCAGTACTTC CASGLAGGRETQYF
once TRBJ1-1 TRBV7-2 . TGTGCCAGCACCTTGAGAGGGGGTTTAGCTTTCTTT CASTLRGGLAFF
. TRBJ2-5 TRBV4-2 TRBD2 TGTGCCAGCACCCAGACTAGCGGGGGGGCGGAGACCCAGTACTTC CASTQTSGGAETQYF
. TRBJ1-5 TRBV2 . TGTGCCAGCAGTTGGACAGTTAGCAATCAGCCCCAGCATTTT CASSWTVSNQPQHF
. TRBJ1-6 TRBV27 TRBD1 TGTGCCAGCAGTCTTGACAGGGGGCATAATTCACCCCTCCACTTT CASSLDRGHNSPLHF
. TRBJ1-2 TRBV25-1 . TGTGCCAGCAGTGCTCGCAGGGATAACTATGGCTACACCTTC CASSARRDNYGYTF
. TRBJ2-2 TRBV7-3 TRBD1 TGTGCCAGCAGCCCCGGGACAGGGGGCGTCAAGAACACCGGGGAGCTGTTTTTT CASSPGTGGVKNTGELFF
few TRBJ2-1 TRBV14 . TGTGCCAGCAGCCAAGATGGTAGGGCTAGCTGGTACAATGAGCAGTTCTTC CASSQDGRASWYNEQFF
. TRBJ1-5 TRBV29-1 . TGCAGCGTTGAAGGGGAAGGGGGGGATCAGCCCCAGCATTTT CSVEGEGGDQPQHF
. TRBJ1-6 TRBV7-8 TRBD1 TGTGCCAGCAGCTTGGGACAGGGGAGTATGGGTTCACCCCTCCACTTT CASSLGQGSMGSPLHF
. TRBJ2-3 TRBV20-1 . TGCAGTGCTAGTAAGAGCGTCACAGATACGCAGTATTTT CSASKSVTDTQYF
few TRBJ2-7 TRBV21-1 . TGTGCCAGCAGCAAAGATAGGGTTGGGACAGGAGGCTACGAGCAGTACTTC CASSKDRVGTGGYEQYF
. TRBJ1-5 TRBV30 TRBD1 TGTGCCTGGAGTGTAGCCGGGACAGTTTTCCTCGGGAGCAATCAGCCCCAGCATTTT CAWSVAGTVFLGSNQPQHF
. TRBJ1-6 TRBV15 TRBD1 TGTGCCACCAGTGGACAGGGGGTAAATTCACCCCTCCACTTT CATSGQGVNSPLHF
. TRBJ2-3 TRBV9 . TGTGCCAGCAGCCTGTCAGGCACAGATACGCAGTATTTT CASSLSGTDTQYF
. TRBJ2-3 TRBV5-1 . TGCGCCAGCAGCTTGGAATCGGGGAAAGATACGCAGTATTTT CASSLESGKDTQYF
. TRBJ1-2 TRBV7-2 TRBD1 TGTGCCAGCAGCCCTGGGACAGGGATCGCCGTGAGGGGTGGCTACACCTTC CASSPGTGIAVRGGYTF
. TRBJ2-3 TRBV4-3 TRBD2 TGCGCCAGCAGCCCAGGCCCTATCCCGAGCGGGGGCGCAGATACGCAGTATTTT CASSPGPIPSGGADTQYF
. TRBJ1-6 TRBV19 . TGTGCCAGTAGATCGGCCGGGGCCTATAATTCACCCCTCCACTTT CASRSAGAYNSPLHF
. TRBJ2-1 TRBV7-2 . TGTGCCAGCAGCTTAGGGAGGGGACAGACCTTTTACAATGAGCAGTTCTTC CASSLGRGQTFYNEQFF